This TCR beta chain originates from a study of PD-1 blockade in mismatch repair-deficient tumors. The protocol was immunoSEQ multiplex PCR, while the TCRdb copy is restricted to in-frame clones and leaves out a portion. The sample includes tens of thousands of clones, 70% to 80% seen only once; the top ten take about 23%. The input for sequencing was peripheral blood, taken 4 weeks after starting pembrolizumab. This TCR came from an adult with mismatch repair-deficient cancer.

CDR3 DNA: TGTGCCACCTGGACTAGCGACTCCTACGAGCAGTACTTC. Translated, it gives CATWTSDSYEQYF. The rearrangement uses TRBV27 and TRBJ2-7; TRBD2 matches 9 bases. The CDR3 totals 13 residues. Germline CDR1 reads MNHEY; CDR2 reads SMNVEV (reference sequence). Germline trimming cut 10 bases from V and 0 bases from J; bases unmatched to any gene: 4.